These 25 T cell receptor beta chains share one sample of origin, sequenced in a study of cytomegalovirus exposure and HLA in healthy donors (dated by TCRdb to 2017 to 2019). Libraries were made using the immunoSEQ multiplex PCR assay. For the multiplex PCR, a mixture combining 60 forward primers for TCR Vbeta segments and 13 reverse primers for TCR Jbeta segments was used. Held by TCRdb, this immuneACCESS table contains in-frame sequences only and omits some clones. Under half of the omission traces to an unresolved V gene where checked; the cause of the rest is unknown. The table for this sample lists 100,000 to 150,000 clones; approximately 61% of them were counted only once. 2.4% of the sample is held by the ten biggest clonotypes. The material sequenced was PBMCs. These receptor sequences come from a woman aged 40 to 50 in good health and CMV-seronegative.

The chain couples TRBV5-1 to TRBJ2-7; 7 bases are shared with TRBD1. Germline V gene sequence: CDR1 SGHRS, CDR2 YFSETQ. This CDR3 is 14 amino acids long. V gave up 5 bases and J gave up 6 bases; unmatched junction bases: 11. In nucleotides, the CDR3 is TGCGCCAGCAGGTTGACAGGGACCCCTGGCGAGCAGTACTTC. Protein sequence: CASRLTGTPGEQYF.

This chain connects TRBV5-8 to TRBJ2-5; the D gene is possibly TRBD1 (5 bases). V was clipped by 0 bases and J by 2 bases, with 11 bases between them. Germline V gene sequence: CDR1 SGHTS, CDR2 YDEGEE. The CDR3 contains 15 residues. The CDR3 coding sequence is TGTGCCAGCAGCTTGGCCCAGGGTTTTCAAGAGACCCAGTACTTC. It encodes CASSLAQGFQETQYF.

V is TRBV6-5 and J is TRBJ2-2, with 10 bases matching TRBD2. There are 16 residues in the CDR3. Unmatched junction bases numbered 1, after V lost 2 bases and J lost 1 base. Germline lookup yields CDR1 MNHEY and CDR2 SVGAGI. The CDR3 protein is CASSYGLAVNTGELFF. CDR3 sequence (DNA): TGTGCCAGCAGTTACGGACTAGCGGTGAACACCGGGGAGCTGTTTTTT.

This sequence joins TRBV5-4 and TRBJ1-3; D call uncertain. Germline CDR1 and CDR2: SGHNT and YYREEE (reference sequence). The CDR3 runs 15 residues. V lost 4 bases and J 2 bases, leaving 13 bases between the germline ends. The CDR3 sequence is CASSQRGGAGNTIYF. CDR3 nucleotides: TGTGCCAGCAGCCAACGGGGAGGAGCTGGAAACACCATATATTTT.

The V call is TRBV7-8, the J call TRBJ2-1, with 7 bases that match TRBD2. Trimming took 5 bases from V and 12 from J; bases not matched to a gene: 10. Germline CDR1 and CDR2: SGHVS and FQNEAQ. This CDR3 has 13 amino acids. CDR3 DNA: TGTGCCAGCAGCCCCCGGGGCGGGAGAGTGCAGTTCTTC. This gives the protein CASSPRGGRVQFF.

V usage is TRBV5-6 and J usage is TRBJ2-4, with D unclear. This CDR3 region has 16 residues. The V end lost 4 bases, the J end lost 0 bases, and 14 bases lay between the germline ends. The germline CDR1 and CDR2 sequences are SGHDT and YYEEEE. The CDR3 sequence is CASSPAGALAKNIQYF. The CDR3 coding sequence is TGTGCCAGCAGCCCCGCCGGAGCTCTAGCCAAAAACATTCAGTACTTC.

This clone has only a few counts. This chain connects TRBV9 to TRBJ1-2, with D maybe TRBD1 (5 bases). Germline-derived CDR1 and CDR2 are SGDLS and YYNGEE. The V gene lost 1 base and the J gene lost 4 bases, with 14 bases spanning the gap. CDR3 length: 15 amino acids. In DNA, the CDR3 is TGTGCCAGCAGCGTAAGGCCGGGGGGGAGCTATGGCTACACCTTC. This encodes CASSVRPGGSYGYTF.

The chain carries TRBV6-5 and TRBJ1-1; 9 bases line up with TRBD1. Germline values: CDR1 MNHEY, CDR2 SVGAGI. After removal of 6 bases from V and 4 bases from J, the junction contained 6 bases not matched to a gene. The CDR3 spans 14 residues. CDR3 coding DNA: TGTGCCAGCAGCAGGACAGGGGTGGGCACTGAAGCTTTCTTT. It yields the protein CASSRTGVGTEAFF.

The rearrangement links TRBV28 to TRBJ1-5, with 8 bases fitting TRBD1. The junction had 5 bases not matched to a gene; V was cut back by 5 bases and J by 5 bases. CDR1 is MDHEN and CDR2 is SYDVKM in the germline V gene. CDR3 length equals 14 residues. CDR3 nucleotide sequence: TGTGCCAGCAGTCCGGACAGGGAATATCAGCCCCAGCATTTT. Translating gives CASSPDREYQPQHF. The full variable domain, rest sourced from reference TRBV28 and TRBJ1-5, is DVKVTQSSRYLVKRTGEKVFLECVQDMDHENMFWYRQDPGLGLRLIYFSYDVKMKEKGDIPEGYSVSREKKERFSLILESASTNQTSMYLCASSPDREYQPQHFGDGTRLSIL.

The rearrangement links TRBV7-2 to TRBJ1-6, with D tentatively TRBD1 (5 bases). There are 15 residues in the CDR3. Germline lookup yields CDR1 SGHTA and CDR2 FQGNSA. Deletions cut 2 bases from V and 9 bases from J, with 14 bases between. The CDR3 is CASSLKGVGVSPLHF. The CDR3 DNA reads TGTGCCAGCAGCTTAAAAGGGGTAGGGGTTTCACCCCTCCACTTT.

The chain is built from TRBV9 and TRBJ2-5, with 10 bases matching TRBD1. V was pared by 2 bases and J by 1 base, with 5 bases of the junction left unmatched. There are 16 residues in the CDR3. Germline V CDR1 and CDR2: SGDLS, YYNGEE. The DNA of the CDR3 is TGTGCCAGCAGCGTGGGGGACAGGGGTACCCAAGAGACCCAGTACTTC. This encodes CASSVGDRGTQETQYF.

The chain links TRBV5-6 to TRBJ2-7; a possible D gene is TRBD1 (6 bases). The CDR3 spans 14 residues. Germline V gene lookup returns CDR1 SGHDT and CDR2 YYEEEE. The ends were cut back, 3 bases at V and 3 bases at J, with 13 bases in the middle. The CDR3 region is CASSSDRSFYEQYF. CDR3 bases: TGTGCCAGCAGCTCCGACAGGTCATTCTACGAGCAGTACTTC.

The rearrangement joins TRBV6-5 to TRBJ1-1; 11 nucleotides match TRBD1. V shed 2 bases, J shed 4 bases, and the junction held 6 bases outside the gene matches. This CDR3 region has 16 residues. The germline CDR1 and CDR2 sequences are MNHEY and SVGAGI. CDR3 nucleotide sequence: TGTGCCAGCAGTTACAACCCGGGACAGGGGGGCACTGAAGCTTTCTTT. It translates to CASSYNPGQGGTEAFF.

This clone has a single count. This chain uses TRBV4-2 with TRBJ2-1; 12 bases line up with TRBD1. The CDR3 length is 16 residues. J gave up 8 bases and V 4 bases, and 9 bases lay outside the gene matches. Looked up from germline, CDR1 is LGHNA and CDR2 is YNFKEQ. Here the CDR3 reads CASSLSGTGGGDEQFF. CDR3 nucleotides: TGTGCCAGCAGCCTATCCGGGACAGGGGGCGGCGATGAGCAGTTCTTC.

The chain couples TRBV19 to TRBJ1-1; D may be TRBD1 (6 bases). The CDR3 length is 16 residues. The V end was cut by 4 bases, the J end by 6 bases, with 21 bases between. CDR1 and CDR2 from the germline V gene are LNHDA and SQIVND (reference sequence). CDR3 in amino acids: CASSNGKHRENSEAFF. CDR3 nucleotide sequence: TGTGCCAGTAGTAATGGGAAGCACAGGGAAAATTCTGAAGCTTTCTTT.

The V call is TRBV10-3, the J call TRBJ1-2; possible D gene TRBD1, 6 bases. Germline-derived CDR1 and CDR2 are ENHRY and SYGVKD. The length of the CDR3 is 14 residues. V lost 0 bases, J lost 4 bases, and 9 bases lay in between. CDR3 amino acids: CAISESDSIYGYTF. The CDR3 DNA reads as TGTGCCATCAGTGAGTCGGACAGTATCTATGGCTACACCTTC.

This sequence joins TRBV5-6 and TRBJ2-2; D remains ambiguous. CDR3 length equals 16 residues. From germline, CDR1 is SGHDT and CDR2 YYEEEE. Trimming took off 1 base at V and 6 bases at J, with 16 bases between the two ends. In nucleotides, the CDR3 is TGTGCCAGCAGCTTGTGGTCCAGGCTTTCATCCGGGGAGCTGTTTTTT. This gives the protein CASSLWSRLSSGELFF.

J is TRBJ1-1 and V is TRBV10-3; possible D gene TRBD1, 5 bases. V lost 5 bases, J lost 0 bases, and 10 bases lay in between. CDR1 and CDR2 from the germline V gene are ENHRY and SYGVKD. The CDR3 has 14 amino acids. This CDR3 reads CAISNYRLNTEAFF. In DNA form, the CDR3 reads TGTGCCATCAGTAATTACAGGCTGAACACTGAAGCTTTCTTT.

This clone was picked up a small number of times. The chain employs TRBV4-1 and TRBJ2-1; D possibly corresponds to TRBD2 (5 bases). CDR1 MGHRA and CDR2 YSYEKL come from the germline V gene. The CDR3 spans 16 residues. V lost 3 bases and J 2 bases, leaving 14 bases between the germline ends. In nucleotides, the CDR3 is TGCGCCAGCAGCCAGGCCCCGGGGAGCGCCTACAATGAGCAGTTCTTC. Its translation is CASSQAPGSAYNEQFF.

The V and J genes are TRBV6-5 and TRBJ1-2, with TRBD1 identical over 7 bases. Germline assignment: CDR1 MNHEY and CDR2 SVGAGI. Unmatched junction bases numbered 7, after V lost 2 bases and J lost 10 bases. The CDR3 sequence is 13 residues long. CDR3: CASSYRYDRAYTF. CDR3 DNA: TGTGCCAGCAGTTACCGGTACGACAGGGCCTACACCTTC.

The chain carries TRBV28 and TRBJ2-1; 7 positions match TRBD2. CDR1 and CDR2 (germline): MDHEN, SYDVKM. V shed 5 bases, J shed 9 bases, and the junction held 10 bases outside the gene matches. CDR3 length: 14 residues. The CDR3 bases are TGTGCCAGCAGTCGACAGACTACGGGAGGTGAGCAGTTCTTC. Translating it yields CASSRQTTGGEQFF.

The chain couples TRBV5-4 to TRBJ2-2; 10 bases align to TRBD1. Germline CDR1 and CDR2: SGHNT and YYREEE (reference sequence). V lost 4 bases to trimming and J lost 7 bases; unmatched junction nucleotides: 7. The CDR3 extends over 15 amino acids. The CDR3 region is CASSLDRGQGGELFF. The CDR3 DNA reads TGTGCCAGCAGCCTCGACAGGGGGCAGGGCGGGGAGCTGTTTTTT.

This clone has more than one count but fewer than ten. The chain joins TRBV7-2 to TRBJ2-3, with 9 bases matching TRBD2. J gave up 4 bases and V 0 bases, and 5 bases lay outside the gene matches. Germline values: CDR1 SGHTA, CDR2 FQGNSA. The CDR3 has 16 residues. The CDR3 reads CASSLAAGGRSDTQYF. CDR3 DNA: TGTGCCAGCAGCTTAGCGGCGGGGGGGCGCTCAGATACGCAGTATTTT.

In its sample, this clone was seen a few times. The chain uses TRBV5-1 and TRBJ2-1; 12 bases agree with TRBD2. The CDR3 sequence is 16 residues long. Germline lookup yields CDR1 SGHRS and CDR2 YFSETQ. Trimming took 0 bases from V and 5 from J; bases not matched to a gene: 3. DNA of the CDR3: TGCGCCAGCAGCTTGGAAGGACTAGCGGGGAACAATGAGCAGTTCTTC. This codes for CASSLEGLAGNNEQFF.

The J gene is TRBJ1-1, the V gene TRBV4-1; possible D gene TRBD1, 5 bases. Trimming cost V 2 bases and J 0 bases, with 10 bases left between them. In germline, CDR1 is MGHRA, CDR2 YSYEKL. This CDR3 has 15 residues. The CDR3: CASSQQRGMNTEAFF. The CDR3 DNA reads TGCGCCAGCAGCCAACAACGGGGGATGAACACTGAAGCTTTCTTT.